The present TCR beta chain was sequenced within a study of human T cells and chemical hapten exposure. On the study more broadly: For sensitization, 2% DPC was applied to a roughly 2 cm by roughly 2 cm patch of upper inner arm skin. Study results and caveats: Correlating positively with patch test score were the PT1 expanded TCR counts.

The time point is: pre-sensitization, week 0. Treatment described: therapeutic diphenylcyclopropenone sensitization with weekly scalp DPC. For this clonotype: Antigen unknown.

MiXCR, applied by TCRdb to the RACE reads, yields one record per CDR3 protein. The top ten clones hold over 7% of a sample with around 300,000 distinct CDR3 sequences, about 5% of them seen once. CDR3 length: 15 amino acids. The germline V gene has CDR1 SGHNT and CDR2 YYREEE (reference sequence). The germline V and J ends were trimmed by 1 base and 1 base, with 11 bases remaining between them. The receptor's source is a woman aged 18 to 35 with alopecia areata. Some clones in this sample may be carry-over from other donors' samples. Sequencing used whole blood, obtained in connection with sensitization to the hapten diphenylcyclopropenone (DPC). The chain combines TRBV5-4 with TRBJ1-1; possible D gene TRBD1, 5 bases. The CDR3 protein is CASSLKLGANTEAFF. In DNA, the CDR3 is TGTGCCAGCAGCTTGAAGTTAGGGGCGAACACTGAAGCTTTCTTT.